This record looks at one T cell receptor beta chain sequence and its context. Antigen unknown. With a much larger clone just one base away, this may be a read error. The record originates from a study of blood T cells in healthy people across ages. General study findings and limits: Older individuals had lower TCR beta diversity per million T cells (the decline was roughly linear).

Researchers isolated at least 6.5 million PBMCs per sample. Combining a sample-barcoded 5' primer with a J-beta primer mix, a second PCR ran for about 7 to 12 cycles. In TCRdb, the 5' RACE reads were re-called with MiXCR into one record per CDR3 protein. Of over 550,000 distinct CDR3 sequences detected, approximately 30% appear once; the ten largest clones hold around 16%. The CDR3 covers 14 residues. Germline V gives CDR1 MNHEY, CDR2 SMNVEV (reference sequence). Source material: blood. This chain uses TRBV27 with TRBJ2-1; a weak D match, TRBD2 (5 bases). The DNA end is a closer match to TRBJ2-7, so the J assignment may be wrong. The sequence derives from a woman older than 75 in good health. The CDR3 region has the DNA TGTGCCAGCAGTGTCCAGAGGGCCTACAATGAGCAGTACTTC. Translation: CASSVQRAYNEQYF.